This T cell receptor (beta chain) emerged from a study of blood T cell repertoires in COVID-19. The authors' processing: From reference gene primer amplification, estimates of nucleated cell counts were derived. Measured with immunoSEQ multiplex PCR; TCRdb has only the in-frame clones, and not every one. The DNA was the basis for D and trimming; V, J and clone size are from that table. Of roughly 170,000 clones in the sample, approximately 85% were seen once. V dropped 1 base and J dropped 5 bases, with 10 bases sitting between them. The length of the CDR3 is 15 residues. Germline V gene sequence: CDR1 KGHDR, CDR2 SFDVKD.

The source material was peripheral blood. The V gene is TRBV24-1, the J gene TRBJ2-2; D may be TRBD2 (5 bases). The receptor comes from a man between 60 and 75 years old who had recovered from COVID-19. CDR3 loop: CATSDFPPGTGELFF. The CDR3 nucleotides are TGTGCCACCAGTGATTTCCCCCCGGGGACCGGGGAGCTGTTTTTT.